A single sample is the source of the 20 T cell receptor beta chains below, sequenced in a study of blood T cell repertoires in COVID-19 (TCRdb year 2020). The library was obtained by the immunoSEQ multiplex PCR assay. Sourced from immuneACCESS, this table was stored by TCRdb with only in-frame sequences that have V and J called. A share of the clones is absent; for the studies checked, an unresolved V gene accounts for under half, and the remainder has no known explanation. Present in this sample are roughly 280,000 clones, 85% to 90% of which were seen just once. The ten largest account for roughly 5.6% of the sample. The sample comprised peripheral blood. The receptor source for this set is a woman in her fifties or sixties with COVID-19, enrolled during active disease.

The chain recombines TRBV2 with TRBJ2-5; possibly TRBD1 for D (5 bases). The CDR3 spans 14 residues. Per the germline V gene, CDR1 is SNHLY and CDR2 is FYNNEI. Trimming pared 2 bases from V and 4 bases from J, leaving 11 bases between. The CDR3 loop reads CASSETARGETQYF. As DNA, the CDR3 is TGTGCCAGCAGTGAAACGGCAAGGGGAGAGACCCAGTACTTC.

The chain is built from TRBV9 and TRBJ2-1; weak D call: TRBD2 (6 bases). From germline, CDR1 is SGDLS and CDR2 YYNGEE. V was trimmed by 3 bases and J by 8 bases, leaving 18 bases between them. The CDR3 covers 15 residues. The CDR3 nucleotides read TGTGCCAGCAGCGCTCGTAGCGGTTCGTCCGATGAGCAGTTCTTC. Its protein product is CASSARSGSSDEQFF.

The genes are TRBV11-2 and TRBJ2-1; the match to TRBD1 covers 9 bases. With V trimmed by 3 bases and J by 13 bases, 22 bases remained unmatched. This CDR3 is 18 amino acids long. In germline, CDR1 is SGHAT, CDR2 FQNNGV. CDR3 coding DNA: TGTGCCAGCAGCTTTCTGCCCTCCGGGACAGGGTTGACTGTCTCTCAGTTCTTC. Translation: CASSFLPSGTGLTVSQFF.

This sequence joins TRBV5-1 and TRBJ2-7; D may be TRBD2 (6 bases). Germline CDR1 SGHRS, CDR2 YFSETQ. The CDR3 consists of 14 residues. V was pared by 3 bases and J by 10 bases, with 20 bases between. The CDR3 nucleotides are TGCGCCAGCAGCTCCGGATCCGGCGGGGTTACCCAGTACTTC. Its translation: CASSSGSGGVTQYF.

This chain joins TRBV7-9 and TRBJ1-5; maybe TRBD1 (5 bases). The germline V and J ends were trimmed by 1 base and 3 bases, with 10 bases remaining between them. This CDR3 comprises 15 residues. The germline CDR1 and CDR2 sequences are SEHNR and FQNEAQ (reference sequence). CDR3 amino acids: CASSLGSGPNQPQHF. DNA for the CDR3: TGTGCCAGCAGCTTAGGGTCAGGGCCCAATCAGCCCCAGCATTTT.

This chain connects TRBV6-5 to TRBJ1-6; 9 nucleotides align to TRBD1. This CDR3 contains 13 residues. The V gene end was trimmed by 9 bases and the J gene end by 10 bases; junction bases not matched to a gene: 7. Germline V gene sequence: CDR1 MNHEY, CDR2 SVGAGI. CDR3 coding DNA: TGTGCCAGTGGACAGGGGAATCGGTCACCCCTCCACTTT. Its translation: CASGQGNRSPLHF.

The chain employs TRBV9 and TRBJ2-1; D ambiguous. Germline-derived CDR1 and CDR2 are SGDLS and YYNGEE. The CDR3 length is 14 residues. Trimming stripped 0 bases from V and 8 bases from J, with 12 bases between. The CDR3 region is CASSVGPGADEQFF. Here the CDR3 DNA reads TGTGCCAGCAGCGTAGGCCCTGGAGCCGATGAGCAGTTCTTC.

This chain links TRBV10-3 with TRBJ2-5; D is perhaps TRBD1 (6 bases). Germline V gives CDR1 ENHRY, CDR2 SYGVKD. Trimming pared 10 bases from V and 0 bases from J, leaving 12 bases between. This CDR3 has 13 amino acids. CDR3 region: CATEGHNQETQYF. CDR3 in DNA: TGTGCCACCGAGGGACATAACCAAGAGACCCAGTACTTC.

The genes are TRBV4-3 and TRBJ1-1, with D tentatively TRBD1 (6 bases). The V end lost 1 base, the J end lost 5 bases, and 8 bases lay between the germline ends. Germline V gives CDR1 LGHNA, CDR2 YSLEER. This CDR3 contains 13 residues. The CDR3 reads CASSQGQATEAFF. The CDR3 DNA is TGCGCCAGCAGCCAAGGACAGGCTACTGAAGCTTTCTTT.

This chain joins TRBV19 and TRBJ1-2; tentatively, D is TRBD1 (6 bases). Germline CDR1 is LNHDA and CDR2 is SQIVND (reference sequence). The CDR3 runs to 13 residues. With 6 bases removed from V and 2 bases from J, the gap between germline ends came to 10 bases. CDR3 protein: CASRDSSNYGYTF. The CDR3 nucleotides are TGTGCCAGTAGGGACAGCTCAAACTATGGCTACACCTTC.

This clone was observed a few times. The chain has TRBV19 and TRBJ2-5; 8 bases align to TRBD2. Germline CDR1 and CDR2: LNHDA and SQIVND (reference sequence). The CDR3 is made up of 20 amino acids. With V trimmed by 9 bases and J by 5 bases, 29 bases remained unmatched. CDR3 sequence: CARDLASPVCPGGVRETQYF. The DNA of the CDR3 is TGTGCCAGGGATCTCGCAAGTCCGGTGTGCCCGGGAGGGGTTCGGGAGACCCAGTACTTC. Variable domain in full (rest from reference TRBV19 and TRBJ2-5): DGGITQSPKYLFRKEGQNVTLSCEQNLNHDAMYWYRQDPGQGLRLIYYSQIVNDFQKGDIAEGYSVSREKKESFPLTVTSAQKNPTAFYLCARDLASPVCPGGVRETQYFGPGTRLLVL.

The CDR3 here is CASSMWDISEKLFF. As DNA, the CDR3 is TGTGCCAGCAGCATGTGGGACATATCAGAAAAACTGTTTTTT. The chain recombines TRBV3-1 (or the pseudogene TRBV3-2) with TRBJ1-4; a possible D gene is TRBD1 (6 bases). Between the trimmed V and J ends, which lost 5 bases and 8 bases, there was a span of 15 bases. The CDR3 sequence is 14 residues long. Germline CDR1 is LGHDT and CDR2 is YNNKEL (reference sequence).

The CDR3 reads CASRQGTDTQYF. CDR3 nucleotides: TGTGCCAGCAGACAGGGCACAGATACGCAGTATTTT. The chain joins TRBV27 to TRBJ2-3, with a tentative D call TRBD1 (5 bases). The V end was cut by 6 bases, the J end by 1 base, with 5 bases between. CDR1 is MNHEY, CDR2 SMNVEV, per germline (reference sequence). This CDR3 is 12 amino acids long.

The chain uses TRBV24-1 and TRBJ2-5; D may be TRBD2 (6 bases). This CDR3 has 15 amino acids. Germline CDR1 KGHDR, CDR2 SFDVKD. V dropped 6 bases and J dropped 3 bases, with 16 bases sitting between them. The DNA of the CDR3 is TGTGCCACCAGTCCCGGGAGCATGGTAGAAGAGACCCAGTACTTC. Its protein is CATSPGSMVEETQYF.

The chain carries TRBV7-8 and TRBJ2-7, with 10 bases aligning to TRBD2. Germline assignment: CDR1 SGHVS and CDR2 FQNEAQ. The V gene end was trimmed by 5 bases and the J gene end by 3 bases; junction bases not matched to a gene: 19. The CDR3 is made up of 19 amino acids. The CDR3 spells CASSKILTPSGSGVYEQYF. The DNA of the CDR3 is TGTGCCAGCAGCAAAATTTTGACTCCTAGCGGGAGTGGGGTCTACGAGCAGTACTTC.

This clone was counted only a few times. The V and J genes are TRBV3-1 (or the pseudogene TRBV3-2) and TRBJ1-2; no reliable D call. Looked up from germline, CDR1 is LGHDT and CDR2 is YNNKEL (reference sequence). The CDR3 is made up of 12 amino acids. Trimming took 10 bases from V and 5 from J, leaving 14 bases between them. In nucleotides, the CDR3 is TGTGCCACCGCGTCGCGGAGGTATGGCTACACCTTC. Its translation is CATASRRYGYTF.

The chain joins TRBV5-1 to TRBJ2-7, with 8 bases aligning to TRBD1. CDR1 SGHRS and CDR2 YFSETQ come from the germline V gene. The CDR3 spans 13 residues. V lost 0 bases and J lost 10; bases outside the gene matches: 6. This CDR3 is CASSLGDRLSQYF. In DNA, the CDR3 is TGCGCCAGCAGCTTGGGGGACAGGCTCAGCCAGTACTTC.

CDR3 DNA sequence: TGTGCCAGCAGCCAAGAGCCTGCAGGGAACTATGGCTACACCTTC. Translation gives CASSQEPAGNYGYTF. The V and J genes are TRBV14 and TRBJ1-2; D is possibly TRBD1 (5 bases). The V end was cut by 0 bases, the J end by 2 bases, with 10 bases between. The CDR3 sequence is 15 residues long. Looked up from germline, CDR1 is SGHDN and CDR2 is FVKESK. Filled out from reference TRBV14 and TRBJ1-2, the complete variable domain reads EAGVTQFPSHSVIEKGQTVTLRCDPISGHDNLYWYRRVMGKEIKFLLHFVKESKQDESGMPNNRFLAERTGGTYSTLKVQPAELEDSGVYFCASSQEPAGNYGYTFGSGTRLTVV.

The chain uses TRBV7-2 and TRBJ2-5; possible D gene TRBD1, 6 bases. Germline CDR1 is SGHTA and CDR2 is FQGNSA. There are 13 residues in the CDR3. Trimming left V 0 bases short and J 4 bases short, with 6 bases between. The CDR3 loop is CASSLAGGETQYF. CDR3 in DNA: TGTGCCAGCAGCTTAGCAGGGGGAGAGACCCAGTACTTC.

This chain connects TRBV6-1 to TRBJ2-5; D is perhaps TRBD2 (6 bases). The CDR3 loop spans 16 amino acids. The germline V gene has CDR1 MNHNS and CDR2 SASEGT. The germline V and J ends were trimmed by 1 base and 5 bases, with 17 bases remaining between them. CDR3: CASSEGRGIGRETQYF. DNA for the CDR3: TGTGCCAGCAGTGAAGGGAGGGGTATAGGACGGGAGACCCAGTACTTC.